One and the same sample provided the 8 T cell receptor beta chains below, sequenced in a study of T cell changes during pregnancy in multiple sclerosis. The repertoire was sequenced with immunoSEQ multiplex PCR; TCRdb's copy has only in-frame clones and lacks some. The sample lists 45,000 to 60,000 clones; under 95% were seen once. The sample in question was CD8+ T cells from peripheral blood mononuclear cells, obtained before pregnancy. The receptors derive from a female donor with multiple sclerosis, enrolled in a pregnancy study.

The chain has TRBV4-3 and TRBJ2-7; D is perhaps TRBD1 (5 bases). The CDR3 totals 16 residues. Germline V lookup: CDR1 LGHNA, CDR2 YSLEER. V was clipped by 0 bases and J by 3 bases, with 15 bases between them. The CDR3 DNA is TGCGCCAGCAGCCAAGATGGAAGCCCCAGGGACTACGAGCAGTACTTC. Translation: CASSQDGSPRDYEQYF.

The chain couples TRBV5-6 to TRBJ1-1, with D possibly TRBD1 on 5 matching bases. Germline CDR1 and CDR2: SGHDT and YYEEEE. The V gene lost 0 bases and the J gene lost 4 bases, with 7 bases spanning the gap. The CDR3 has 13 residues. The CDR3, as DNA: TGTGCCAGCAGCTTGGAGGGGATCACTGAAGCTTTCTTT. It is translated as CASSLEGITEAFF.

The chain links TRBV29-1 to TRBJ2-7; 10 bases are shared with TRBD2. The CDR3 runs 14 residues. V was pared by 3 bases and J by 2 bases, with 4 bases of the junction left unmatched. Germline V lookup: CDR1 SQVTM, CDR2 ANQGSEA. This CDR3 reads CSVDNGTSAYEQYF. In DNA, the CDR3 is TGCAGCGTTGACAACGGGACTAGCGCCTACGAGCAGTACTTC.

This chain joins TRBV28 and TRBJ2-3; perhaps TRBD2 as D (5 bases). From germline, CDR1 is MDHEN and CDR2 SYDVKM. The CDR3 is 14 amino acids. V lost 2 bases, J lost 4 bases, and 10 bases lay in between. The CDR3 region is CASSLILAPDTQYF. The CDR3 nucleotides are TGTGCCAGCAGTTTAATTCTAGCCCCAGATACGCAGTATTTT.

The J gene is TRBJ2-2, the V gene TRBV7-8, with 7 bases identical to TRBD1. V lost 5 bases and J lost 5; bases outside the gene matches: 2. Germline CDR1 is SGHVS and CDR2 is FQNEAQ. The CDR3 loop spans 13 amino acids. The CDR3 DNA reads as TGTGCCAGCAGCCAGACAGGGACCGGGGAGCTGTTTTTT. The encoded protein is CASSQTGTGELFF.

The chain joins TRBV15 to TRBJ2-1, with 10 bases identical to TRBD2. Germline V gene sequence: CDR1 LNHNV, CDR2 YYDKDF (reference sequence). Trimming cost V 3 bases and J 8 bases; bases outside gene matches: 19. The CDR3 extends over 19 amino acids. CDR3 coding DNA: TGTGCCACCAGCAGCCTACAGTCTAGCGGGGGTTCTTCGGACGATGAGCAGTTCTTC. Its protein is CATSSLQSSGGSSDDEQFF. Combining the CDR3 with reference TRBV15 and TRBJ2-1 gives the whole variable domain DAMVIQNPRYQVTQFGKPVTLSCSQTLNHNVMYWYQQKSSQAPKLLFHYYDKDFNNEADTPDNFQSRRPNTSFCFLDIRSPGLGDTAMYLCATSSLQSSGGSSDDEQFFGPGTRLTVL.

This clone was recorded only once. The rearrangement links TRBV7-2 to TRBJ1-1, with D maybe TRBD1 (5 bases). Germline loops: CDR1 SGHTA, CDR2 FQGNSA. CDR3 length: 14 amino acids. Trimming left V 0 bases short and J 5 bases short, with 10 bases between. The CDR3 coding sequence is TGTGCCAGCAGCTTAGCTGGGGGAGGGACTGAAGCTTTCTTT. Residues: CASSLAGGGTEAFF.

This chain joins TRBV20-1 and TRBJ1-1, with 9 nucleotides matching TRBD1. Trimming cost V 5 bases and J 10 bases; bases outside gene matches: 5. This CDR3 has 11 residues. The germline V gene has CDR1 DFQATT and CDR2 SNEGSKA (reference sequence). The CDR3 region is CSAPGQGLAFF. CDR3 nucleotides: TGCAGTGCTCCGGGACAGGGTCTAGCTTTCTTT.